Listed below are T cell receptor beta chains from one sample, sequenced in a study of blood T cell repertoires in COVID-19. The data were produced by immunoSEQ multiplex PCR, yet TCRdb's version contains in-frame clones alone and is incomplete. The repertoire holds about 300,000 clones, roughly 88% seen once, with 1.5% to 2% in the top ten. The sequencing sample was made of peripheral blood. All receptors come from a woman aged 25 to 39 with COVID-19, enrolled during active disease. CDR3s include the opening cysteine and the closing phenylalanine or tryptophan. A D gene is named only where the DNA matches it firmly. Part of the rows lack a size; the others show once, few, many or a class for expanded clones.

j_call: TRBJ2-1
clone_size: .
d_call: TRBD1
v_call: TRBV19
cdr3_aa: CASTQSRTGLYNEQFF
cdr3_nt: TGTGCCAGTACTCAATCCCGGACAGGCCTTTACAATGAGCAGTTCTTC

j_call: TRBJ1-2
clone_size: .
d_call: TRBD1
v_call: TRBV28
cdr3_aa: CASSSTGAAGYGYTF
cdr3_nt: TGTGCCAGCAGTTCAACAGGGGCCGCAGGGTATGGCTACACCTTC

j_call: TRBJ1-1
clone_size: .
d_call: .
v_call: TRBV6-5
cdr3_aa: CASSYGGRGRAFF
cdr3_nt: TGTGCCAGCAGTTACGGGGGCAGGGGAAGAGCTTTCTTT

j_call: TRBJ1-2
clone_size: .
d_call: TRBD1
v_call: TRBV6-5
cdr3_aa: CASSYGQDYGYTF
cdr3_nt: TGTGCCAGCAGTTACGGACAGGACTATGGCTACACCTTC

j_call: TRBJ1-2
clone_size: .
d_call: .
v_call: TRBV3-1/TRBV3-2
cdr3_aa: CASSQDRNGYTF
cdr3_nt: TGTGCCAGCAGTCAAGATAGAAATGGCTACACCTTC

j_call: TRBJ1-2
clone_size: .
d_call: TRBD1
v_call: TRBV6-5
cdr3_aa: CASRTGNGYTF
cdr3_nt: TGTGCCAGCAGGACAGGGAATGGCTACACCTTC

j_call: TRBJ1-1
clone_size: .
d_call: .
v_call: TRBV7-8
cdr3_aa: CASSQSGTEAFF
cdr3_nt: TGTGCCAGCAGCCAATCCGGTACTGAAGCTTTCTTT

j_call: TRBJ1-2
clone_size: .
d_call: .
v_call: TRBV18
cdr3_aa: CASSPGLREYGYTF
cdr3_nt: TGTGCCAGCTCACCGGGTCTCCGGGAGTATGGCTACACCTTC

j_call: TRBJ1-2
clone_size: .
d_call: TRBD1
v_call: TRBV7-2
cdr3_aa: CASSLAGQGRGGYTF
cdr3_nt: TGTGCCAGCAGCTTAGCGGGACAGGGGAGAGGAGGCTACACCTTC

j_call: TRBJ1-4
clone_size: .
d_call: TRBD1
v_call: TRBV7-9
cdr3_aa: CASSLGWDRREKLFF
cdr3_nt: TGTGCCAGCAGCTTAGGCTGGGACAGAAGGGAAAAACTGTTTTTT

j_call: TRBJ2-3
clone_size: .
d_call: .
v_call: TRBV6-5
cdr3_aa: CASSQDTPPDDTQYF
cdr3_nt: TGTGCCAGCAGTCAGGACACTCCGCCAGACGATACGCAGTATTTT

j_call: TRBJ2-1
clone_size: .
d_call: TRBD1
v_call: TRBV7-9
cdr3_aa: CASSPGTGDYNEQFF
cdr3_nt: TGTGCCAGCAGCCCCGGGACAGGGGATTACAATGAGCAGTTCTTC

j_call: TRBJ1-2
clone_size: .
d_call: .
v_call: TRBV30
cdr3_aa: CAQNTERGSGYTF
cdr3_nt: TGTGCCCAAAATACCGAGCGGGGAAGTGGCTACACCTTC

j_call: TRBJ1-5
clone_size: once
d_call: TRBD1
v_call: TRBV28
cdr3_aa: CASSFRGQGRNQPQHF
cdr3_nt: TGTGCCAGCAGTTTCCGGGGACAGGGGCGCAATCAGCCCCAGCATTTT

j_call: TRBJ2-1
clone_size: .
d_call: .
v_call: TRBV2
cdr3_aa: CASTPPGYNEQFF
cdr3_nt: TGTGCCAGCACCCCCCCGGGCTACAATGAGCAGTTCTTC

j_call: TRBJ2-2
clone_size: .
d_call: .
v_call: TRBV6-2/TRBV6-3
cdr3_aa: CASSYGGTEVLPGELFF
cdr3_nt: TGTGCCAGCAGTTACGGCGGGACAGAGGTACTCCCCGGGGAGCTGTTTTTT

j_call: TRBJ1-6
clone_size: .
d_call: TRBD1
v_call: TRBV30
cdr3_aa: CAWQGPGGDNSPLHF
cdr3_nt: TGTGCCTGGCAAGGGCCAGGGGGCGATAATTCACCCCTCCACTTT

j_call: TRBJ2-1
clone_size: .
d_call: .
v_call: TRBV19
cdr3_aa: CASSTRLTGINNEQFF
cdr3_nt: TGTGCCAGTAGTACACGCCTTACAGGAATAAACAATGAGCAGTTCTTC

j_call: TRBJ1-5
clone_size: .
d_call: TRBD1
v_call: TRBV27
cdr3_aa: CASRLTGTGSQPQHF
cdr3_nt: TGTGCCAGCAGACTGACCGGGACAGGGAGTCAGCCCCAGCATTTT

j_call: TRBJ2-1
clone_size: .
d_call: TRBD1
v_call: TRBV19
cdr3_aa: CASSNQQGYEQFF
cdr3_nt: TGTGCCAGTAGTAATCAACAGGGGTATGAGCAGTTCTTC

j_call: TRBJ1-4
clone_size: few
d_call: .
v_call: TRBV2
cdr3_aa: CASSDTLAGRLFF
cdr3_nt: TGTGCCAGCAGTGACACACTGGCGGGTAGACTGTTTTTT

j_call: TRBJ1-1
clone_size: few
d_call: TRBD1
v_call: TRBV7-8
cdr3_aa: CASSPQGLLNTEAFF
cdr3_nt: TGTGCCAGCAGCCCACAGGGGCTCCTGAACACTGAAGCTTTCTTT

j_call: TRBJ1-1
clone_size: .
d_call: .
v_call: TRBV5-4
cdr3_aa: CASSLTAGNWIMNTEAFF
cdr3_nt: TGTGCCAGCAGCTTGACCGCAGGGAACTGGATCATGAACACTGAAGCTTTCTTT

j_call: TRBJ1-1
clone_size: .
d_call: TRBD1
v_call: TRBV28
cdr3_aa: CASSQPDRGPTEAFF
cdr3_nt: TGTGCCAGCAGTCAGCCGGACAGGGGGCCGACTGAAGCTTTCTTT

j_call: TRBJ2-3
clone_size: .
d_call: TRBD2
v_call: TRBV15
cdr3_aa: CATSITLAGGPDTQYF
cdr3_nt: TGTGCCACCAGTATTACACTAGCGGGGGGGCCAGATACGCAGTATTTT

j_call: TRBJ1-5
clone_size: .
d_call: .
v_call: TRBV20-1
cdr3_aa: CSASFFGPRGQPQHF
cdr3_nt: .

j_call: TRBJ1-4
clone_size: .
d_call: TRBD1
v_call: TRBV2
cdr3_aa: CASTSRGRREKLFF
cdr3_nt: TGTGCCAGCACTAGCAGGGGGCGTCGTGAAAAACTGTTTTTT

j_call: TRBJ2-2
clone_size: .
d_call: TRBD1
v_call: TRBV28
cdr3_aa: CASRTGGTGELFF
cdr3_nt: TGTGCCAGCAGAACAGGGGGCACCGGGGAGCTGTTTTTT

j_call: TRBJ1-4
clone_size: .
d_call: .
v_call: TRBV11-2
cdr3_aa: CASSLDQGPIEKLFF
cdr3_nt: TGTGCCAGCAGCTTAGATCAGGGCCCCATTGAAAAACTGTTTTTT

j_call: TRBJ2-3
clone_size: .
d_call: TRBD1
v_call: TRBV27
cdr3_aa: CASRDRWTDTQYF
cdr3_nt: TGTGCCAGTCGGGACAGGTGGACAGATACGCAGTATTTT

j_call: TRBJ1-1
clone_size: .
d_call: .
v_call: TRBV3-1/TRBV3-2
cdr3_aa: CASSQEDRDTEAFF
cdr3_nt: TGTGCCAGCAGCCAAGAGGACAGAGACACTGAAGCTTTCTTT

j_call: TRBJ2-7
clone_size: .
d_call: TRBD2
v_call: TRBV30
cdr3_aa: CAWSVGAGDYEQYF
cdr3_nt: TGTGCCTGGAGTGTAGGAGCGGGGGACTACGAGCAGTACTTC

j_call: TRBJ1-2
clone_size: .
d_call: TRBD1
v_call: TRBV15
cdr3_aa: CATSADRDDIYGYTF
cdr3_nt: TGTGCCACCAGCGCAGACAGGGACGATATCTATGGCTACACCTTC

j_call: TRBJ1-6
clone_size: .
d_call: .
v_call: TRBV4-1
cdr3_aa: CASSQEAGRPDSPLHF
cdr3_nt: TGCGCCAGCAGCCAAGAAGCAGGGCGGCCAGATTCACCCCTCCACTTT

j_call: TRBJ2-5
clone_size: .
d_call: .
v_call: TRBV20-1
cdr3_aa: CSARIQETQYF
cdr3_nt: TGCAGTGCGAGGATCCAAGAGACCCAGTACTTC

j_call: TRBJ2-3
clone_size: .
d_call: TRBD1
v_call: TRBV5-1
cdr3_aa: CASSSTGSTDTQYF
cdr3_nt: TGCGCCAGCAGCTCGACAGGGAGCACAGATACGCAGTATTTT

j_call: TRBJ2-1
clone_size: .
d_call: .
v_call: TRBV24-1
cdr3_aa: CATSDRDGSEQFF
cdr3_nt: TGTGCCACCAGTGACCGGGACGGGAGTGAGCAGTTCTTC

j_call: TRBJ1-3
clone_size: .
d_call: .
v_call: TRBV15
cdr3_aa: CATSREGLGGITGNTIYF
cdr3_nt: TGTGCCACCAGCAGGGAGGGGTTGGGCGGGATAACTGGAAACACCATATATTTT

j_call: TRBJ1-6
clone_size: .
d_call: .
v_call: TRBV7-8
cdr3_aa: CASTAPPRGLAGNSPLHF
cdr3_nt: TGTGCCAGCACCGCACCTCCTAGGGGCCTAGCGGGTAATTCACCCCTCCACTTT

j_call: TRBJ2-2
clone_size: .
d_call: .
v_call: TRBV28
cdr3_aa: CASITGLRTGELFF
cdr3_nt: TGTGCCAGCATCACAGGGTTACGGACCGGGGAGCTGTTTTTT

j_call: TRBJ1-4
clone_size: .
d_call: .
v_call: TRBV11-1
cdr3_aa: CASSGYRDEKLFF
cdr3_nt: TGTGCCAGCAGCGGATACAGGGACGAAAAACTGTTTTTT

j_call: TRBJ1-2
clone_size: .
d_call: .
v_call: TRBV6-6
cdr3_aa: CASRNSRRGGFGYTF
cdr3_nt: TGTGCCAGCAGAAATTCCCGACGGGGGGGTTTTGGCTACACCTTC

j_call: TRBJ1-1
clone_size: .
d_call: .
v_call: TRBV6-5
cdr3_aa: CASGQGNWAFF
cdr3_nt: TGTGCCAGCGGGCAGGGTAATTGGGCTTTCTTT

j_call: TRBJ1-1
clone_size: .
d_call: .
v_call: TRBV28
cdr3_aa: CASSLGLQGTEAFF
cdr3_nt: TGTGCCAGCAGTTTAGGGTTGCAGGGCACTGAAGCTTTCTTT

j_call: TRBJ2-3
clone_size: .
d_call: TRBD2
v_call: TRBV19
cdr3_aa: CASSLAGGRDTQYF
cdr3_nt: TGTGCCAGTAGCCTGGCGGGGGGCCGGGATACGCAGTATTTT

j_call: TRBJ1-3
clone_size: .
d_call: TRBD1
v_call: TRBV5-6
cdr3_aa: CASSTGVGNTIYF
cdr3_nt: TGTGCCAGCAGTACAGGGGTTGGAAACACCATATATTTT

j_call: TRBJ2-4
clone_size: .
d_call: TRBD2
v_call: TRBV10-3
cdr3_aa: CAISESILAGGGPLAKNIQYF
cdr3_nt: TGTGCCATCAGTGAGTCTATACTAGCGGGGGGGGGACCCCTAGCCAAAAACATTCAGTACTTC

j_call: TRBJ2-3
clone_size: .
d_call: TRBD2
v_call: TRBV4-2
cdr3_aa: CASSQETGLARDTQYF
cdr3_nt: TGTGCCAGCAGCCAGGAGACGGGACTAGCGAGAGATACGCAGTATTTT

j_call: TRBJ1-2
clone_size: .
d_call: .
v_call: TRBV5-5
cdr3_aa: CASRYPGEGANYGYTF
cdr3_nt: TGTGCCAGCAGATACCCCGGGGAGGGCGCAAACTATGGCTACACCTTC

j_call: TRBJ1-5
clone_size: few
d_call: TRBD1
v_call: TRBV6-5
cdr3_aa: CASSYSGTGNQPQHF
cdr3_nt: TGTGCCAGCAGTTACTCTGGGACAGGGAATCAGCCCCAGCATTTT

j_call: TRBJ1-2
clone_size: .
d_call: TRBD1
v_call: TRBV28
cdr3_aa: CASSLSSRGDNGYTF
cdr3_nt: TGTGCCAGCAGTTTATCGTCCAGGGGGGACAATGGCTACACCTTC

j_call: TRBJ1-2
clone_size: .
d_call: .
v_call: TRBV12-3/TRBV12-4
cdr3_aa: CASSLLGGDGYTF
cdr3_nt: TGTGCCAGCAGTTTACTGGGAGGGGATGGCTACACCTTC

j_call: TRBJ1-4
clone_size: .
d_call: .
v_call: TRBV5-5
cdr3_aa: CASSPGGGIANEKLFF
cdr3_nt: TGTGCCAGCAGCCCGGGGGGGGGCATAGCTAATGAAAAACTGTTTTTT